Presented here are 5 T cell receptor beta chains from one specimen sequenced in a study of beta chain features in type 1 diabetes. Broader study findings: Type 1 diabetes patients had TCRB CDR3s that were shorter (moderately but significantly so) in all four CD4+ subsets.

Antigens for these TCRs are unknown. The entirety of the isolated RNA underwent reverse transcription, so expressed TCRB transcripts were sequenced. Method: immunoSEQ multiplex PCR; TCRdb's copy keeps in-frame clones and lacks some. The repertoire holds under 300,000 clones, with roughly 20% as singletons. Sequences were obtained from naive CD4+ T cells from blood. These receptors came from a woman in her 40s with type 1 diabetes.

This clone showed up just a few times. The same CDR3 also results from other DNA sequences found in this sample. The chain recombines TRBV5-1 with TRBJ2-1; D is undetermined. There are 15 residues in the CDR3. Germline V gene data show CDR1 as SGHRS and CDR2 as YFSETQ. Trimming took off 0 bases at V and 0 bases at J, with 7 bases between the two ends. The CDR3 DNA reads as TGCGCCAGCAGCTTGGCTGAGAGCTCCTACAATGAGCAGTTCTTC. Translated: CASSLAESSYNEQFF.

V is TRBV4-3 and J is TRBJ2-5; weak D call: TRBD1 (6 bases). The V and J ends lost 0 bases and 6 bases respectively, with 14 bases between them. The CDR3 sequence is 15 residues long. Per germline, CDR1 LGHNA and CDR2 YSLEER. CDR3 region: CASSQDQGWGKTQYF. The CDR3 region has the DNA TGCGCCAGCAGCCAAGATCAGGGGTGGGGCAAGACCCAGTACTTC.

Here the CDR3 reads CASSKNGMGHENTEAFF. DNA for the CDR3: TGTGCCAGCAGCAAAAATGGGATGGGACACGAGAACACTGAAGCTTTCTTT. The chain has TRBV21-1 and TRBJ1-1; the D call in the table, TRBD1, was not verified against the DNA. TRBV21-1 is annotated as a pseudogene. There are 17 residues in the CDR3.

This chain links TRBV7-9 with TRBJ1-4; no clear D gene. The CDR3 contains 12 residues. Trimming cost V 5 bases and J 7 bases, with 8 bases left between them. Germline CDR1 reads SEHNR; CDR2 reads FQNEAQ (reference sequence). Written as DNA, the CDR3 is TGTGCCAGCAGCCCCCCCGGTGAAAAACTGTTTTTT. Protein product: CASSPPGEKLFF.

The rearrangement uses TRBV18 and TRBJ1-5, with TRBD1 identical over 10 bases. The CDR3 is made up of 14 amino acids. Germline V gives CDR1 KGHSH, CDR2 LQKENI. Trimming took 6 bases from V and 7 from J; bases not matched to a gene: 6. DNA of the CDR3: TGTGCCAGCTCCGGGACAGGGGCCCAACAGCCCCAGCATTTT. It encodes CASSGTGAQQPQHF. Combining the CDR3 with reference TRBV18 and TRBJ1-5 gives the whole variable domain NAGVMQNPRHLVRRRGQEARLRCSPMKGHSHVYWYRQLPEEGLKFMVYLQKENIIDESGMPKERFSAEFPKEGPSILRIQQVVRGDSAAYFCASSGTGAQQPQHFGDGTRLSIL.